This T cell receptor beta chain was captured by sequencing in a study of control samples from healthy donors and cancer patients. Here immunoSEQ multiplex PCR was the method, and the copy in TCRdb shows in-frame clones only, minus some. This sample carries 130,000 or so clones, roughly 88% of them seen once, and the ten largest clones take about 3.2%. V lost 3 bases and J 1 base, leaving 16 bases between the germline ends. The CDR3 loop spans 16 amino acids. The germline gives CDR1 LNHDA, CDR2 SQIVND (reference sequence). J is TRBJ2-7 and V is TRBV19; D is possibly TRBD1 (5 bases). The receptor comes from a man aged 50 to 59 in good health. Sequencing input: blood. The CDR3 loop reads CASSMGQGTVSYEQYF. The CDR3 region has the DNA TGTGCCAGTAGTATGGGGCAGGGAACCGTTTCCTACGAGCAGTACTTC.